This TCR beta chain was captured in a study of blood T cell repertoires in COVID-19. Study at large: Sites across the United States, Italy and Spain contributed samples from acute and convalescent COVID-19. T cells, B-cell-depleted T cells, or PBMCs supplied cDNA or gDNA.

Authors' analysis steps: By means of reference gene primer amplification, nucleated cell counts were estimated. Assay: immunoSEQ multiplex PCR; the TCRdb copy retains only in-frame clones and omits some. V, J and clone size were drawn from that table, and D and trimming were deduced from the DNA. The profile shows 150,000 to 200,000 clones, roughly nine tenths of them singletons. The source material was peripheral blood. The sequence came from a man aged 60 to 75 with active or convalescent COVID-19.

The CDR3 reads CSASRREWARGANVLTF. The CDR3 DNA sequence: TGCAGTGCTAGTCGGCGGGAGTGGGCCAGGGGGGCCAACGTCCTGACTTTC. The V gene is TRBV20-1, the J gene TRBJ2-6; 7 nucleotides align to TRBD2. V trimming: 3 bases; J trimming: 4 bases; junction bases outside the gene matches: 12. This CDR3 has 17 amino acids. Germline values: CDR1 DFQATT, CDR2 SNEGSKA (reference sequence).